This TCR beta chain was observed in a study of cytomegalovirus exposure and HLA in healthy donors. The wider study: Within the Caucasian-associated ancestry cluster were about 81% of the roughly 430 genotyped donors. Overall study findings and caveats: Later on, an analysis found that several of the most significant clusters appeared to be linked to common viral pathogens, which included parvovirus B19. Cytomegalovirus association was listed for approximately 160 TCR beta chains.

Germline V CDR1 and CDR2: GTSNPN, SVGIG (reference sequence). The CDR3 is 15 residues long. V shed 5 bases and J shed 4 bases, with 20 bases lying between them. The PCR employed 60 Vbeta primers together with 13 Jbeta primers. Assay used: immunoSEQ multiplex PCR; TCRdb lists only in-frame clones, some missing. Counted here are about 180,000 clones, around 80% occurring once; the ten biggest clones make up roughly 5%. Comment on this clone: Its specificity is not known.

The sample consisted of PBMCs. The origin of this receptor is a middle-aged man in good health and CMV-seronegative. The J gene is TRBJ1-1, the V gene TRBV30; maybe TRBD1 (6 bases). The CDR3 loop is CAWEEQGVWATEAFF. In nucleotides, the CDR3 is TGTGCCTGGGAGGAACAGGGTGTCTGGGCCACTGAAGCTTTCTTT.